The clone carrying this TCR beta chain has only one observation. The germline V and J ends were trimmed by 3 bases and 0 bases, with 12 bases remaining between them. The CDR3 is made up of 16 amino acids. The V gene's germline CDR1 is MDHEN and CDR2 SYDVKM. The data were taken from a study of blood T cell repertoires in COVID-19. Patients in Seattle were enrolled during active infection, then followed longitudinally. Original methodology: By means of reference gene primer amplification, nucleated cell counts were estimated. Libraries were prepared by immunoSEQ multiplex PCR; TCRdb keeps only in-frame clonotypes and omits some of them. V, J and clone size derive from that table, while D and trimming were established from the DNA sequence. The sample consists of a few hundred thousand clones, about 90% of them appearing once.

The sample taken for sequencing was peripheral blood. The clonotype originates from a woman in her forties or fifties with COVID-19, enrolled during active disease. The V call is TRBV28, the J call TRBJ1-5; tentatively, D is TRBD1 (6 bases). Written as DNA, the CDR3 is TGTGCCAGCAGTTTCTCAGGGACAAGTAGCAATCAGCCCCAGCATTTT. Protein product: CASSFSGTSSNQPQHF.